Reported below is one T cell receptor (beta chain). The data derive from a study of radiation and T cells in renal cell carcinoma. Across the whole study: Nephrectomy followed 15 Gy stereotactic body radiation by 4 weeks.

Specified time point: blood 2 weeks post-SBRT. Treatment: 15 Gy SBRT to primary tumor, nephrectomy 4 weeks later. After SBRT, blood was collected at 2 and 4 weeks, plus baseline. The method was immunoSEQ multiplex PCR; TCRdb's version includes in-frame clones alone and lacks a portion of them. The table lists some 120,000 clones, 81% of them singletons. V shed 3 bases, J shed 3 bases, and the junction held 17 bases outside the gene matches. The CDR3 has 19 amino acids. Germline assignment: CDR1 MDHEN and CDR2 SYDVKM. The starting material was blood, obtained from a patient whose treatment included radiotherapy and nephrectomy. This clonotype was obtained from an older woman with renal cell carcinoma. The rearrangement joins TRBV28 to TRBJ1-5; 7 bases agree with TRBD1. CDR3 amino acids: CASSLRGQYNLLDNQPQHF. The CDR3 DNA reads TGTGCCAGCAGTTTGCGGGGACAGTACAACTTACTGGACAATCAGCCCCAGCATTTT.